The text below deals with one T cell receptor beta chain. No antigen is known for it. Germline CDR1 is SGDLS and CDR2 is YYNGEE. V lost 3 bases to trimming and J lost 3 bases; unmatched junction nucleotides: 3. The CDR3 is 14 residues long. The source of the sample is a study of Tregs in tolerant kidney transplant recipients. General study findings and limits: Tregs expanded with activated donor B cells seemed most donor-specific.

Clones were sequenced by immunoSEQ multiplex PCR, and TCRdb holds only the in-frame ones, with some missing. In the table there are approximately 30,000 clones, 70% to 85% of which are singletons. The J gene is TRBJ1-2, the V gene TRBV9; 9 bases agree with TRBD1. The clonotype was recovered from a human donor in good health. Sequenced material: Tregs from blood cultured with allogeneic cells. CDR3 amino acids: CASSATGGYYGYTF. The CDR3 DNA reads TGTGCCAGCAGCGCTACAGGGGGCTACTATGGCTACACCTTC.